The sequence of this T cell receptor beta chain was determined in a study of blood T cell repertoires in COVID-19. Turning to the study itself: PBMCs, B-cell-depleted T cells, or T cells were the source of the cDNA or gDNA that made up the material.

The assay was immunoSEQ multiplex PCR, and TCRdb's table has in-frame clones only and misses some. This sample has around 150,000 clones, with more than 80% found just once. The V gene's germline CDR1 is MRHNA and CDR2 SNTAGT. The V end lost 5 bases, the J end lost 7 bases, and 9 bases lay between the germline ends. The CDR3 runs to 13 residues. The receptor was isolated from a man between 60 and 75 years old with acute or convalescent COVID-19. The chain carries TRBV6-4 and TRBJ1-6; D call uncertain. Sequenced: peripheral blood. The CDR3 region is CASSIYQNSPLHF. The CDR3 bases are TGTGCCAGCAGTATATACCAGAATTCACCCCTCCACTTT.